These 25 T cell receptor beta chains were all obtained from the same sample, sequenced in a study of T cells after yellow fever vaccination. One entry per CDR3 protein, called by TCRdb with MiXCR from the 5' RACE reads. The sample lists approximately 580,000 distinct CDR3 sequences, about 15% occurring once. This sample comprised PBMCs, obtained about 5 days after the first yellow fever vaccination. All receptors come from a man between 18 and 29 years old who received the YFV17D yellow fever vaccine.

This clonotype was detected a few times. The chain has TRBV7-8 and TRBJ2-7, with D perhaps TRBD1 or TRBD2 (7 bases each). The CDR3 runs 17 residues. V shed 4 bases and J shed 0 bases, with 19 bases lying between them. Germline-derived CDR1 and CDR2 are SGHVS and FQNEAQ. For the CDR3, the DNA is TGTGCCAGCAGCTGGGGGAGGGGGCGACAAGACTCCTACGAGCAGTACTTC. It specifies CASSWGRGRQDSYEQYF.

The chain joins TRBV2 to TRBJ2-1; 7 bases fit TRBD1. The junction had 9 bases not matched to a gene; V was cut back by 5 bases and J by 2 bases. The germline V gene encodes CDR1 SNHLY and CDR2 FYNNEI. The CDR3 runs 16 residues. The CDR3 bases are TGTGCCAGCAGTCGACAGGGTGGGGTCCCCTACAATGAGCAGTTCTTC. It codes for CASSRQGGVPYNEQFF.

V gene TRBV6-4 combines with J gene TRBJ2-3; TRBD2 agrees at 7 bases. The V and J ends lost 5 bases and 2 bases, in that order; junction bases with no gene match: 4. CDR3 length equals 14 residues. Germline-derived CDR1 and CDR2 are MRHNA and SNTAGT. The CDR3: CASSQRGHTDTQYF. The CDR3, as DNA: TGTGCCAGCAGTCAGCGGGGTCACACAGATACGCAGTATTTT.

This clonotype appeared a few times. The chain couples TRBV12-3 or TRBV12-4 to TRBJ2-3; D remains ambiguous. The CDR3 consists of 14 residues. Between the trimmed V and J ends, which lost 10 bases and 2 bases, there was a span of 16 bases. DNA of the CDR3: TGTGCCACCTCTCCTGAGTTACTCACAGATACGCAGTATTTT. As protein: CATSPELLTDTQYF.

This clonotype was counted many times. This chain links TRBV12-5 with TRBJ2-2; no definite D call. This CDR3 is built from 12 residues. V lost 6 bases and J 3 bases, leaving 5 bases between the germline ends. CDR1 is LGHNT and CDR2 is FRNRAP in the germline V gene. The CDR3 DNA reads TGTGCTAGTGGACGCGACACCGGGGAGCTGTTTTTT. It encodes CASGRDTGELFF.

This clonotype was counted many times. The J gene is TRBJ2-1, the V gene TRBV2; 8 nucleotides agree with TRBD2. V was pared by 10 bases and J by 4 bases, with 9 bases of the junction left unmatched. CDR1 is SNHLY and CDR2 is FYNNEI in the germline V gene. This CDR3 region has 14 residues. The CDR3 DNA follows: TGTGCCACCTCGGGGGGGCTGGGGTACAATGAGCAGTTCTTC. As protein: CATSGGLGYNEQFF.

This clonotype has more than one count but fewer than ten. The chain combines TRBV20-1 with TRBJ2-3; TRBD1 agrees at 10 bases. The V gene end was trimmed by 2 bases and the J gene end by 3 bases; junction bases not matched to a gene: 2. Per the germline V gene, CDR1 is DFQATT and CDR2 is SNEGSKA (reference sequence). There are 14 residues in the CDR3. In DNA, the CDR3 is TGCAGTGCTAGAAAGGACAGGGGGACAGATACGCAGTATTTT. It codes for CSARKDRGTDTQYF.

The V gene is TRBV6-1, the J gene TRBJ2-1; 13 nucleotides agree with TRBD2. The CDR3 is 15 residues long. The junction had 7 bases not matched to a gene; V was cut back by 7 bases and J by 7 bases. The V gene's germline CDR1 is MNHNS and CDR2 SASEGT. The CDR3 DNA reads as TGTGCCAGCAACCAACTAGCGGGGGGGCCAAATGAGCAGTTCTTC. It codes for CASNQLAGGPNEQFF.

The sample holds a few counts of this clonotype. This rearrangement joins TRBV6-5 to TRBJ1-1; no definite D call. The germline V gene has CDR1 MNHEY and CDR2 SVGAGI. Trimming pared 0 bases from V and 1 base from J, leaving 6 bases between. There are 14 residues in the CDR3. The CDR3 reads CASSYSVRNTEAFF. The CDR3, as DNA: TGTGCCAGCAGTTACTCGGTGAGGAACACTGAAGCTTTCTTT.

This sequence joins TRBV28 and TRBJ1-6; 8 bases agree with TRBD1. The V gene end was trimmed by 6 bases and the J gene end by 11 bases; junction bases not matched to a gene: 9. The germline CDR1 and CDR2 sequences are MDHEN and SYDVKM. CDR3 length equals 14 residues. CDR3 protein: CASSPLLQGAPLHF. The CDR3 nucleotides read TGTGCCAGCAGCCCCCTCCTACAGGGGGCACCCCTCCACTTT.

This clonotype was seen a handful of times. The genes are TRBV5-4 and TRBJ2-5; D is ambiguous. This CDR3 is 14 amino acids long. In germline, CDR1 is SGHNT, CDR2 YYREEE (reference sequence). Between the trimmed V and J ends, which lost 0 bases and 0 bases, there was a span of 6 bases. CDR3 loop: CASSLGDYQETQYF. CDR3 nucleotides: TGTGCCAGCAGCTTGGGTGACTACCAAGAGACCCAGTACTTC.

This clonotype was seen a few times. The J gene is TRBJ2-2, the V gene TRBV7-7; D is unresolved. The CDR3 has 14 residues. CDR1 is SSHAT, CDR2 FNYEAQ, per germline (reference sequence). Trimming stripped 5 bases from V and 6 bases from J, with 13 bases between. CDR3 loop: CASSHKDDPGELFF. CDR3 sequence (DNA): TGTGCCAGCAGCCATAAAGACGACCCCGGGGAGCTGTTTTTT.

CDR3 bases: TGCAGTGCTAGGGCGGGAGCCACGGGGAACACCATATATTTT. It translates to CSARAGATGNTIYF. This chain uses TRBV20-1 with TRBJ1-3, with D unresolved. Germline V gene lookup returns CDR1 DFQATT and CDR2 SNEGSKA (reference sequence). Trimming took off 3 bases at V and 7 bases at J, with 16 bases between the two ends. The CDR3 is made up of 14 amino acids.

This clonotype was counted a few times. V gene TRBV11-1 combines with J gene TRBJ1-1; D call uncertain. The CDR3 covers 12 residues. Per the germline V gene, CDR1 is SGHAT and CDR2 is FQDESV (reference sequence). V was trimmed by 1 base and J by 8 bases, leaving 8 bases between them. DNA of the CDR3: TGTGCCAGCAGCTTAGATTCCGGAGAAGCTTTCTTT. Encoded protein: CASSLDSGEAFF.

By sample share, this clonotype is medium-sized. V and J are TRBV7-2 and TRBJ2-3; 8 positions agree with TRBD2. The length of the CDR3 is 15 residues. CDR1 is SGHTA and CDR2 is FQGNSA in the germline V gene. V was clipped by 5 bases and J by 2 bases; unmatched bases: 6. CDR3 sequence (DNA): TGTGCCAGCAGCCCGGGGGGGCCCCTCACAGATACGCAGTATTTT. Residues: CASSPGGPLTDTQYF.

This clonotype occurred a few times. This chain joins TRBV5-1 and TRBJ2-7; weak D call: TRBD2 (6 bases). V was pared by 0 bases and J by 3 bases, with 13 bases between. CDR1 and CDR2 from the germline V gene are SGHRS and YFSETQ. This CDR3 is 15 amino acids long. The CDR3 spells CASSLDVGGIYEQYV. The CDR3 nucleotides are TGCGCCAGCAGCTTGGATGTTGGGGGGATCTACGAGCAGTACGTC.

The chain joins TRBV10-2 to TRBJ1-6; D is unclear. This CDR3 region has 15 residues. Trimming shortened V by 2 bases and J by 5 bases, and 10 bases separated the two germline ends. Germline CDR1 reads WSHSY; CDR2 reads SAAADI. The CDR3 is CASSEANADNSPLHF. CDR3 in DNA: TGCGCCAGCAGTGAGGCCAACGCGGATAATTCACCCCTCCACTTT.

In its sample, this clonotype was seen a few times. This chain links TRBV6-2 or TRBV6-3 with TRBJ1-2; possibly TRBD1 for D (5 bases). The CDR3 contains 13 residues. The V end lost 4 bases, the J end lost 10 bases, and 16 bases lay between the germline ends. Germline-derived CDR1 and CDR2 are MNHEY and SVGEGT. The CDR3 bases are TGTGCCAGCAGTTCGCCGGGACCGGGGGTCTACACCTTC. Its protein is CASSSPGPGVYTF.

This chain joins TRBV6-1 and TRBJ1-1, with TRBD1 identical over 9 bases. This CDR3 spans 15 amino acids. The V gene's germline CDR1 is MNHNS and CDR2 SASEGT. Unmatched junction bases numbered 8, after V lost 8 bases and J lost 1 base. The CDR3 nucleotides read TGTGCCAGCCTCGGGACAGGGTATGAGAACACTGAAGCTTTCTTT. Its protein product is CASLGTGYENTEAFF.

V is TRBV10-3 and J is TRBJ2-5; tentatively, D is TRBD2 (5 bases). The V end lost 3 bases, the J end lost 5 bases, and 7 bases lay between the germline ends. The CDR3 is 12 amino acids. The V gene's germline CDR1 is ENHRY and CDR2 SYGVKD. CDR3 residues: CAISDPGETQYF. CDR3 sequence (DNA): TGTGCCATCAGTGATCCGGGGGAGACCCAGTACTTC.

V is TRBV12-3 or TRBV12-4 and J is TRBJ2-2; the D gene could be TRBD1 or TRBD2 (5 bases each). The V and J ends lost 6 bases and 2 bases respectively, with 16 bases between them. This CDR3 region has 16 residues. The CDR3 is CASRGDGYHNTGELFF. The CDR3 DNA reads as TGTGCCAGCAGGGGGGACGGGTATCATAACACCGGGGAGCTGTTTTTT.

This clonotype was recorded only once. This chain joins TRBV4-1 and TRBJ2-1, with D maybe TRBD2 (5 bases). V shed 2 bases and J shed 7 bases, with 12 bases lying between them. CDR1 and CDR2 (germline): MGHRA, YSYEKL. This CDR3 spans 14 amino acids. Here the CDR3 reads CASSQKLSGNEQFF. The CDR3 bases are TGCGCCAGCAGCCAAAAGCTGTCGGGGAATGAGCAGTTCTTC.

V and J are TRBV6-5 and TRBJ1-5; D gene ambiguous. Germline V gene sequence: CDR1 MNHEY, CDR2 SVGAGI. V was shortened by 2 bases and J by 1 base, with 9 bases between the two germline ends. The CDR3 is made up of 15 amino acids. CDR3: CASSYRVESNQPQHF. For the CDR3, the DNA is TGTGCCAGCAGTTACAGGGTTGAGAGCAATCAGCCCCAGCATTTT.

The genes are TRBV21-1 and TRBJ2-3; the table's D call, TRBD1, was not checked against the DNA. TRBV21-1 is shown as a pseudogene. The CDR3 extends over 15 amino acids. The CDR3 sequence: CASSTSGQGTDTQYF. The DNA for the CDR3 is TGTGCCAGCAGCACCTCGGGACAAGGCACAGATACGCAGTATTTT.

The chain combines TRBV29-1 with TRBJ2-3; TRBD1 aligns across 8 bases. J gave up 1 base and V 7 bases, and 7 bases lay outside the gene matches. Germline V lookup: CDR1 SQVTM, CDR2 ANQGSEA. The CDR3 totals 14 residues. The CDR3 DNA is TGCAGCGGAACCCCGGGACAGGGCACAGATACGCAGTATTTT. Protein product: CSGTPGQGTDTQYF.